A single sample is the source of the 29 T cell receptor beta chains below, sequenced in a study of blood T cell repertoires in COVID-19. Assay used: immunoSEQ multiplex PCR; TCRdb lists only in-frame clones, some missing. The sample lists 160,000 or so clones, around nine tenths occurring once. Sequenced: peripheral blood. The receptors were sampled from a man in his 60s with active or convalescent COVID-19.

The CDR3, as DNA: TGTGCCAGCAGTTTAGCCGGGGCGGGGAACTATGGCTACACCTTC. Translated, it gives CASSLAGAGNYGYTF. V and J are TRBV28 and TRBJ1-2; D may be TRBD1 (5 bases). V shed 2 bases and J shed 2 bases, with 12 bases lying between them. CDR1 is MDHEN, CDR2 SYDVKM, per germline. CDR3 length equals 15 residues.

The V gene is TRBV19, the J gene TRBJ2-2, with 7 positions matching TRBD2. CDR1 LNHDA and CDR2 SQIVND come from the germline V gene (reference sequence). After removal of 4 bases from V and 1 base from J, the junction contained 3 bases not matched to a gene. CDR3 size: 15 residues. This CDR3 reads CASSRAGVNTGELFF. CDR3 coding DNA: TGTGCCAGTAGTAGGGCGGGGGTGAACACCGGGGAGCTGTTTTTT.

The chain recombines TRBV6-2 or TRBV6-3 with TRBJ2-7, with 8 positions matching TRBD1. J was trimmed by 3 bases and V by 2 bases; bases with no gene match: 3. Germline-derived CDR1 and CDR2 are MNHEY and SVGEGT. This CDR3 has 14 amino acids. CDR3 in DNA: TGTGCCAGCAGTTACCTTGGACAGGGCTACGAGCAGTACTTC. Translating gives CASSYLGQGYEQYF.

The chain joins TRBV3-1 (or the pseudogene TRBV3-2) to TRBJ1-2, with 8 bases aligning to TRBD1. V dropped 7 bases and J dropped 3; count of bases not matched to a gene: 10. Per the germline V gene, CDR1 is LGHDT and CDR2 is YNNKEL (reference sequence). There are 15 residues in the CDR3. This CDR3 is CASTRTGSYDYGYTF. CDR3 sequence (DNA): TGTGCCAGCACCAGGACAGGGAGTTACGACTATGGCTACACCTTC.

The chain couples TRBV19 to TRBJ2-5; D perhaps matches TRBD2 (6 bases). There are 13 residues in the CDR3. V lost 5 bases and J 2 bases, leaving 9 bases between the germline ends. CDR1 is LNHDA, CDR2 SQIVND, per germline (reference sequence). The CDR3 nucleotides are TGTGCCAGTAGTGCGGGACGACAAGAGACCCAGTACTTC. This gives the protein CASSAGRQETQYF. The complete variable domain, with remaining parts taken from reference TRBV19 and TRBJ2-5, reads DGGITQSPKYLFRKEGQNVTLSCEQNLNHDAMYWYRQDPGQGLRLIYYSQIVNDFQKGDIAEGYSVSREKKESFPLTVTSAQKNPTAFYLCASSAGRQETQYFGPGTRLLVL.

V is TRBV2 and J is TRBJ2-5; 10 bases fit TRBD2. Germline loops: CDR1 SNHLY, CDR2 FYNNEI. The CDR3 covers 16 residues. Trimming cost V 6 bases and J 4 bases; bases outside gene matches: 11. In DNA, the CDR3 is TGTGCCAGCAGGGATTCTAGCGGGGGACGACCAGAGACCCAGTACTTC. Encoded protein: CASRDSSGGRPETQYF.

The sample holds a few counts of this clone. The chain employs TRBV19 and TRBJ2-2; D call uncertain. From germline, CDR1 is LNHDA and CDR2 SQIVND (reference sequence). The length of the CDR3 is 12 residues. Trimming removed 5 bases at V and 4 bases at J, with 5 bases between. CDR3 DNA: TGTGCCAGTAGTGTCGGCACCGGGGAGCTGTTTTTT. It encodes CASSVGTGELFF. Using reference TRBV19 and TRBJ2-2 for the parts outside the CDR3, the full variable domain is DGGITQSPKYLFRKEGQNVTLSCEQNLNHDAMYWYRQDPGQGLRLIYYSQIVNDFQKGDIAEGYSVSREKKESFPLTVTSAQKNPTAFYLCASSVGTGELFFGEGSRLTVL.

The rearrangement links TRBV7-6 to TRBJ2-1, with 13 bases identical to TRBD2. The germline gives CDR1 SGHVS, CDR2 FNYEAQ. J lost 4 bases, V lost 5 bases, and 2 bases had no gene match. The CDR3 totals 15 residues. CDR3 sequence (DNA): TGTGCCAGCAGCACTAGCGGGGGGGCTTACAATGAGCAGTTCTTC. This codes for CASSTSGGAYNEQFF.

CDR3 nucleotides: TGTGCCAGCAGTTTATTAGGGCAGGGGGTCCAAGAGACCCAGTACTTC. Protein product: CASSLLGQGVQETQYF. The rearrangement joins TRBV28 to TRBJ2-5; 7 nucleotides match TRBD1. The V and J ends lost 1 base and 1 base, in that order; junction bases with no gene match: 6. The V gene's germline CDR1 is MDHEN and CDR2 SYDVKM. The CDR3 contains 16 residues.

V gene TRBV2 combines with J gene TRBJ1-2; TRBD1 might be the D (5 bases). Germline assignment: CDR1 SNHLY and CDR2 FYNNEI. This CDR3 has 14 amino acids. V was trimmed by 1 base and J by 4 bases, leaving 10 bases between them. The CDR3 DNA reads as TGTGCCAGCAGTGAAGGGCAGGGCCTCTATGGCTACACCTTC. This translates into CASSEGQGLYGYTF.

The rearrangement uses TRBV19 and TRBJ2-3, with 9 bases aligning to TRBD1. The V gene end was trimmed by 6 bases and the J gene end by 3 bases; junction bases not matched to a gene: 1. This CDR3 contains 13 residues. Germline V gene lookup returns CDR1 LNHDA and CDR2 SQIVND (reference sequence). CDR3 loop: CASRTGGTDTQYF. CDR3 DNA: TGTGCCAGTAGGACAGGGGGGACAGATACGCAGTATTTT.

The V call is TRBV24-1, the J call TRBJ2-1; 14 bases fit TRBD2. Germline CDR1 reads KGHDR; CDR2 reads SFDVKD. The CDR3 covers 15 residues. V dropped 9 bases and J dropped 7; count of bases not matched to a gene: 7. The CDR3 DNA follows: TGTGCCACCTCTGCCGGGACTAGCGGGGGTAATGAGCAGTTCTTC. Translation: CATSAGTSGGNEQFF.

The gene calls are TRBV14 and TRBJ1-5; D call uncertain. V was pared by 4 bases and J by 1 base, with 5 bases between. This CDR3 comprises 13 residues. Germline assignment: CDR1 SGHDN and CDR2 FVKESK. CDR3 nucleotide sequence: TGTGCCAGCAGCCTCGGGAGCAATCAGCCCCAGCATTTT. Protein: CASSLGSNQPQHF.

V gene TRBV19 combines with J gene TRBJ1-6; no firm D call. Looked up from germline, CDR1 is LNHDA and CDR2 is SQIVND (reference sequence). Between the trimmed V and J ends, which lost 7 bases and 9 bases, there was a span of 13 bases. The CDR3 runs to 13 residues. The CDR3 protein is CASNEQLFSPLHF. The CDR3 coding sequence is TGTGCCAGTAATGAACAGTTATTTTCACCCCTCCACTTT.

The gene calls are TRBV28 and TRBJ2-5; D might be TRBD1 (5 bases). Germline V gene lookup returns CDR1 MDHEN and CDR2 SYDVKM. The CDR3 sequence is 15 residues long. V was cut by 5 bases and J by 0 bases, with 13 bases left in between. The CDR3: CASSLEQVYQETQYF. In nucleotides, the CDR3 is TGTGCCAGCAGTCTCGAACAGGTGTACCAAGAGACCCAGTACTTC.

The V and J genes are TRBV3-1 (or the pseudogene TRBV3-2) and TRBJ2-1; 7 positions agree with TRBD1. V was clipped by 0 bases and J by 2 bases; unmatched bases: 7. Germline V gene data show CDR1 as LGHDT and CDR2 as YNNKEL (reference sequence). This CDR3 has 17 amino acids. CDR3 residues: CASSQDGPRGTYNEQFF. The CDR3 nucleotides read TGTGCCAGCAGCCAAGATGGGCCCAGGGGGACCTACAATGAGCAGTTCTTC.

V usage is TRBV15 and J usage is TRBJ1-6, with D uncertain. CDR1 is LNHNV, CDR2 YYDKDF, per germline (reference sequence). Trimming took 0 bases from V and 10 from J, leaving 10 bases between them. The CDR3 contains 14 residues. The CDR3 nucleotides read TGTGCCACCAGCAGAGATATTTCGGGATCACCCCTCCACTTT. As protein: CATSRDISGSPLHF.

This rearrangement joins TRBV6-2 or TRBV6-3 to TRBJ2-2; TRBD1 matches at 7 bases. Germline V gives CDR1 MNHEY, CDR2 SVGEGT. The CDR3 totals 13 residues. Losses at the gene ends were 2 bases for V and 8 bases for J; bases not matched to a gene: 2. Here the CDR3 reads CASSYRGPGELFF. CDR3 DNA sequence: TGTGCCAGCAGTTACAGGGGGCCGGGGGAGCTGTTTTTT.

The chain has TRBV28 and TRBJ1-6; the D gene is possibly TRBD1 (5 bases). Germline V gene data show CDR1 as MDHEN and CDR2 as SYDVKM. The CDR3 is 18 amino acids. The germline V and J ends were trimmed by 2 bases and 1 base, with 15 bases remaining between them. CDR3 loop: CASSLSAGLGSYNSPLHF. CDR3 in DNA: TGTGCCAGCAGTTTAAGTGCAGGGTTGGGGTCCTATAATTCACCCCTCCACTTT.

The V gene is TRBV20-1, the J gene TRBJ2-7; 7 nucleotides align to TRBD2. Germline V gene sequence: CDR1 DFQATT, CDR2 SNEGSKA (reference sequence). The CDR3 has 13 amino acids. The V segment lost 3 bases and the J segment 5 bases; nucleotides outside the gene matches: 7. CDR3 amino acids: CSASSNSGDEQYF. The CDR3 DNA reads TGCAGTGCTAGTTCGAACAGCGGGGACGAGCAGTACTTC.

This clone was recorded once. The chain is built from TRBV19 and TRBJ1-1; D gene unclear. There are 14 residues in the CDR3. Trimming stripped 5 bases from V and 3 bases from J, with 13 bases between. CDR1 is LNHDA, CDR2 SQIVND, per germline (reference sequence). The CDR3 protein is CASSRHPKDTEAFF. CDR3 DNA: TGTGCCAGTAGTCGACACCCTAAGGACACTGAAGCTTTCTTT.

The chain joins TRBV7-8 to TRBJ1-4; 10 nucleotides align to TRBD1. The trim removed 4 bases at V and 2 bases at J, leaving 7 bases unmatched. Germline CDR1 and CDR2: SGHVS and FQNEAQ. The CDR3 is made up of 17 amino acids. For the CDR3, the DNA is TGTGCCAGCAGCTATGGGACAGGGGATGCCACTAATGAAAAACTGTTTTTT. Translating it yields CASSYGTGDATNEKLFF.

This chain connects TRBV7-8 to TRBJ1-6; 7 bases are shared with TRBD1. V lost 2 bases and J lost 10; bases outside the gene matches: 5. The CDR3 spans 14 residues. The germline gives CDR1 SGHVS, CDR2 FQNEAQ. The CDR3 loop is CASSLIGGESPLHF. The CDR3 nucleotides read TGTGCCAGCAGCTTAATAGGGGGCGAATCACCCCTCCACTTT.

This chain's CDR3 is CASKAGAYEQYF. The CDR3 bases are TGTGCCAGCAAAGCGGGGGCCTACGAGCAGTACTTC. J is TRBJ2-7 and V is TRBV5-4, with 8 bases identical to TRBD2. The V segment lost 6 bases and the J segment 2 bases; nucleotides outside the gene matches: 1. The CDR3 covers 12 residues. Per germline, CDR1 SGHNT and CDR2 YYREEE (reference sequence).

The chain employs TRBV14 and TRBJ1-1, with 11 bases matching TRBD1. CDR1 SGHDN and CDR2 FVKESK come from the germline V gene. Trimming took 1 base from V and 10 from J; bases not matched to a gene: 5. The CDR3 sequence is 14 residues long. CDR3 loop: CASSQVRTGGAAFF. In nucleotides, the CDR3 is TGTGCCAGCAGCCAAGTGAGGACAGGGGGCGCAGCTTTCTTT.

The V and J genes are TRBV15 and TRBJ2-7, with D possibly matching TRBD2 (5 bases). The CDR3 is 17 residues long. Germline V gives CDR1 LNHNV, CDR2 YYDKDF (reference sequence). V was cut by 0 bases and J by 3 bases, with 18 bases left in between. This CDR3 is CATSRDYPSGNYYEQYF. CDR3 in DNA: TGTGCCACCAGCAGAGATTATCCGTCCGGGAATTACTACGAGCAGTACTTC.

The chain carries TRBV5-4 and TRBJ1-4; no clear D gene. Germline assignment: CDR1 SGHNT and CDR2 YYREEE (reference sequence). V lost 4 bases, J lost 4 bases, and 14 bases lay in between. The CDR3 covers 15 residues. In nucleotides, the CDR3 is TGTGCCAGCAGCCTCGGTGGGCCCCGTAATGAAAAACTGTTTTTT. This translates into CASSLGGPRNEKLFF.

The CDR3 region has the DNA TGTGCCAGCAGCTCCCCGGGACTAGGGAACTACGAGCAGTACTTC. It is translated as CASSSPGLGNYEQYF. This sequence joins TRBV7-2 and TRBJ2-7, with 8 bases matching TRBD2. The CDR3 totals 15 residues. The J segment lost 3 bases and the V segment lost 4 bases, leaving 8 bases of the junction unmatched. The germline gives CDR1 SGHTA, CDR2 FQGNSA.

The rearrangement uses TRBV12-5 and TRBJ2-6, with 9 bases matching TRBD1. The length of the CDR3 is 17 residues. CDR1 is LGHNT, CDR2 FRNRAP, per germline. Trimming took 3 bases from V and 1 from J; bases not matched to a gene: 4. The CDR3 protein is CASGLGDRASGANVLTF. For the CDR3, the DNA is TGTGCTAGTGGTTTAGGGGACAGGGCTTCTGGGGCCAACGTCCTGACTTTC.